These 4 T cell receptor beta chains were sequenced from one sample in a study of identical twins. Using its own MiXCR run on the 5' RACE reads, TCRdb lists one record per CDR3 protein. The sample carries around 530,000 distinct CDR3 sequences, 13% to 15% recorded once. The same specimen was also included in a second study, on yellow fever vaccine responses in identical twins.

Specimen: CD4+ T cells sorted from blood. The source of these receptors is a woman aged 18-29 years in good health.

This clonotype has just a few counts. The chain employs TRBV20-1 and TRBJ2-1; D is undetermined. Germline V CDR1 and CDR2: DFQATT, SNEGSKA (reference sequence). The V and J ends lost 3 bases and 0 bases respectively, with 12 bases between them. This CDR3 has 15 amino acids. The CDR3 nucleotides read TGCAGTGCTAGGGGCGGACCCATCTCCTACAATGAGCAGTTCTTC. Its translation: CSARGGPISYNEQFF.

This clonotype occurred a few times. The CDR3 DNA reads as TGCGCCAGCAGCTTGGCCGGACTAGCGGGAGACACCGGGGAGCTGTTTTTT. Translating gives CASSLAGLAGDTGELFF. This chain uses TRBV5-1 with TRBJ2-2, with 13 bases identical to TRBD2. J gave up 3 bases and V 0 bases, and 2 bases lay outside the gene matches. Looked up from germline, CDR1 is SGHRS and CDR2 is YFSETQ. The CDR3 is 17 residues long.

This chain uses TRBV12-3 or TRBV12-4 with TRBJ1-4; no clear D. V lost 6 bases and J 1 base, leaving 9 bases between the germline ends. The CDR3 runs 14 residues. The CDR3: CASSATETNEKLFF. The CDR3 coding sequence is TGTGCCAGCAGCGCCACAGAAACTAATGAAAAACTGTTTTTT.

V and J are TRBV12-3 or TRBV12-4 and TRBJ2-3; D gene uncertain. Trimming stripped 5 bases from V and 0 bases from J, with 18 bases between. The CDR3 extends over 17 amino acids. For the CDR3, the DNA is TGTGCCAGCAGTCCAGCCTTGGTTCTCGCTAGCACAGATACGCAGTATTTT. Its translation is CASSPALVLASTDTQYF.